The 20 T cell receptor beta chains listed next were all sequenced from one sample in a study of CD8 T cells in ankylosing spondylitis. MiXCR was run by TCRdb on the 5' RACE reads, yielding one entry per CDR3 protein. Among about 140,000 distinct CDR3 sequences listed, roughly 8% were seen once. Sequences were obtained from synovial fluid, either unsorted or a sorted T cell fraction (not recorded which). The source is a male donor with ankylosing spondylitis.

This clonotype has at least ten counts. The rearrangement links TRBV5-6 to TRBJ1-1; D perhaps matches TRBD1 (6 bases). CDR3 size: 15 residues. Deletions cut 0 bases from V and 0 bases from J, with 9 bases between. Looked up from germline, CDR1 is SGHDT and CDR2 is YYEEEE. DNA for the CDR3: TGTGCCAGCAGCTTGGGGGGACACATGAACACTGAAGCTTTCTTT. As protein: CASSLGGHMNTEAFF.

This clonotype was found many times. This sequence joins TRBV4-2 and TRBJ2-2; D is uncertain. This CDR3 is 13 amino acids long. The V end was cut by 7 bases, the J end by 0 bases, with 6 bases between. Per germline, CDR1 LGHNA and CDR2 YNFKEQ. The DNA of the CDR3 is TGTGCCAGCACTGGTACGAACACCGGGGAGCTGTTTTTT. Translating gives CASTGTNTGELFF.

This clonotype occurred many times. The chain uses TRBV18 and TRBJ2-5; D is unresolved. The CDR3 has 15 residues. V was cut by 4 bases and J by 2 bases, with 14 bases left in between. CDR1 and CDR2 (germline): KGHSH, LQKENI. The CDR3 protein is CASSLLQSWQETQYF. CDR3 DNA sequence: TGTGCCAGCTCACTTCTTCAGTCGTGGCAAGAGACCCAGTACTTC.

The CDR3 spells CASSGYAEAFF. In nucleotides, the CDR3 is TGTGCCAGCAGCGGCTACGCTGAAGCTTTCTTT. The chain is built from TRBV7-2 and TRBJ1-1; no reliable D call. V was cut by 5 bases and J by 6 bases, with 7 bases left in between. The CDR3 runs to 11 residues. CDR1 is SGHTA, CDR2 FQGNSA, per germline.

This clonotype was recorded many times. This chain joins TRBV12-3 or TRBV12-4 and TRBJ2-2, with D uncertain. The CDR3 is made up of 13 amino acids. The germline V and J ends were trimmed by 5 bases and 9 bases, with 13 bases remaining between them. This CDR3 is CASSTSSARELFF. The DNA of the CDR3 is TGTGCCAGCAGTACCTCCTCGGCCCGGGAGCTGTTTTTT.

This clonotype has ten or more counts. V and J are TRBV28 and TRBJ1-2; 7 bases line up with TRBD1. V dropped 5 bases and J dropped 3; count of bases not matched to a gene: 9. Germline V lookup: CDR1 MDHEN, CDR2 SYDVKM. The CDR3 extends over 15 amino acids. The CDR3 sequence: CASSVRVGGHYGYTF. The DNA of the CDR3 is TGTGCCAGCAGTGTCAGAGTAGGGGGCCACTATGGCTACACCTTC.

This clonotype was seen ten or more times. The chain recombines TRBV9 with TRBJ2-7; 10 bases map to TRBD2. The CDR3 spans 15 residues. V shed 0 bases and J 3 bases; nucleotides not matched to a gene: 3. The germline V gene encodes CDR1 SGDLS and CDR2 YYNGEE. The CDR3 DNA sequence: TGTGCCAGCAGCGTAGGGCTAGCGGGAGTCTACGAGCAGTACTTC. It encodes CASSVGLAGVYEQYF.

The V call is TRBV5-6, the J call TRBJ2-1, with D possibly TRBD2 on 6 matching bases. The CDR3 spans 15 residues. V lost 3 bases to trimming and J lost 5 bases, with 15 bases between them. Germline lookup yields CDR1 SGHDT and CDR2 YYEEEE. The CDR3 reads CASSYTSWGDNEQFF. In nucleotides, the CDR3 is TGTGCCAGCAGCTATACTAGCTGGGGTGACAATGAGCAGTTCTTC. Full variable domain (remainder filled in from reference TRBV5-6 and TRBJ2-1): DAGVTQSPTHLIKTRGQQVTLRCSPKSGHDTVSWYQQALGQGPQFIFQYYEEEERQRGNFPDRFSGHQFPNYSSELNVNALLLGDSALYLCASSYTSWGDNEQFFGPGTRLTVL.

This clonotype was observed many times. This chain links TRBV7-8 with TRBJ2-1, with a weak D call TRBD1 (6 bases). Germline V gene data show CDR1 as SGHVS and CDR2 as FQNEAQ. Trimming stripped 3 bases from V and 7 bases from J, with 19 bases between. This CDR3 is 16 amino acids long. CDR3 in DNA: TGTGCCAGCAGCTTTAGAATGGGGGCAGATCGAAATGAGCAGTTCTTC. This sequence encodes CASSFRMGADRNEQFF.

The chain joins TRBV7-2 to TRBJ1-4; D remains unclear. Trimming removed 8 bases at V and 5 bases at J, with 12 bases between. Germline V lookup: CDR1 SGHTA, CDR2 FQGNSA. This CDR3 comprises 13 residues. The CDR3: CASGPQVNEKLFF. Written as DNA, the CDR3 is TGTGCCAGCGGACCTCAGGTGAATGAAAAACTGTTTTTT.

The chain joins TRBV7-3 to TRBJ1-1; D may be TRBD1 (5 bases). From germline, CDR1 is SGHTA and CDR2 FQGTGA. With 8 bases removed from V and 1 base from J, the gap between germline ends came to 11 bases. This CDR3 is 13 amino acids long. CDR3 protein: CASGARANTEAFF. The DNA of the CDR3 is TGTGCCAGCGGGGCAAGGGCGAACACTGAAGCTTTCTTT.

This clonotype was counted ten times or more. This rearrangement joins TRBV20-1 to TRBJ2-1; D remains ambiguous. The CDR3 runs to 10 residues. Per the germline V gene, CDR1 is DFQATT and CDR2 is SNEGSKA (reference sequence). Between the trimmed V and J ends, which lost 6 bases and 7 bases, there was a span of 7 bases. CDR3 region: CSALNNEQFF. The CDR3 DNA follows: TGCAGTGCCCTAAATAATGAGCAGTTCTTC.

This chain uses TRBV9 with TRBJ2-2; 7 positions agree with TRBD1. Germline CDR1 is SGDLS and CDR2 is YYNGEE. This CDR3 comprises 14 residues. The J segment lost 4 bases and the V segment lost 4 bases, leaving 4 bases of the junction unmatched. CDR3 region: CASSTRTGTGELFF. The CDR3, as DNA: TGTGCCAGCAGCACAAGGACAGGCACCGGGGAGCTGTTTTTT.

This clonotype was picked up many times. The V gene is TRBV29-1, the J gene TRBJ2-5; no definite D call. Germline V gives CDR1 SQVTM, CDR2 ANQGSEA. The germline V and J ends were trimmed by 5 bases and 1 base, with 20 bases remaining between them. This CDR3 contains 16 residues. The CDR3 DNA is TGCAGCGTTCTAGACCCCTTTGGCGGTTTCCAAGAGACCCAGTACTTC. Amino acids: CSVLDPFGGFQETQYF.

This clonotype turned up a few times. V is TRBV11-2 and J is TRBJ2-5, with D hard to call. The V and J ends lost 5 bases and 4 bases respectively, with 11 bases between them. CDR1 SGHAT and CDR2 FQNNGV come from the germline V gene. CDR3 length equals 13 residues. CDR3 nucleotide sequence: TGTGCCAGCAGCACCACTTCCCTAGAGACCCAGTACTTC. Amino acid sequence: CASSTTSLETQYF.

This clonotype was seen more than once but under ten times. The rearrangement joins TRBV7-8 to TRBJ2-1, with TRBD2 identical over 9 bases. After removal of 1 base from V and 4 bases from J, the junction contained 8 bases not matched to a gene. Looked up from germline, CDR1 is SGHVS and CDR2 is FQNEAQ. This CDR3 spans 17 amino acids. CDR3 protein: CASSLGGGAVTYNEQFF. Written as DNA, the CDR3 is TGTGCCAGCAGCTTAGGCGGGGGGGCAGTAACTTACAATGAGCAGTTCTTC.

This clonotype has at least ten counts. The chain couples TRBV5-4 to TRBJ2-1, with D maybe TRBD2 (5 bases). This CDR3 comprises 16 residues. Germline CDR1 is SGHNT and CDR2 is YYREEE (reference sequence). Trimming left V 4 bases short and J 2 bases short, with 16 bases between. CDR3 sequence (DNA): TGTGCCAGCAGCCGAGGGCCGGCTACGACCTACAATGAGCAGTTCTTC. Translating it yields CASSRGPATTYNEQFF.

This clonotype showed up many times. This chain joins TRBV20-1 and TRBJ1-1; D is unclear. Deletions cut 0 bases from V and 8 bases from J, with 13 bases between. The CDR3 consists of 13 residues. Germline CDR1 DFQATT, CDR2 SNEGSKA (reference sequence). CDR3 DNA sequence: TGCAGTGCTAGAGACTCCATCGGGGAGGAAGCTTTCTTT. The encoded protein is CSARDSIGEEAFF.

This clonotype was seen at least ten times. The chain combines TRBV4-1 with TRBJ2-7, with D perhaps TRBD1 or TRBD2 (6 bases each). The V gene's germline CDR1 is MGHRA and CDR2 YSYEKL. This CDR3 has 17 residues. V was cut by 0 bases and J by 3 bases, with 18 bases left in between. In DNA, the CDR3 is TGCGCCAGCAGCCAAGATACAGTCCGGGGGCAGCGCTACGAGCAGTACTTC. Its protein is CASSQDTVRGQRYEQYF.

This sequence joins TRBV28 and TRBJ1-1; D unclear. Germline lookup yields CDR1 MDHEN and CDR2 SYDVKM. Between the trimmed V and J ends, which lost 2 bases and 4 bases, there was a span of 11 bases. The CDR3 has 14 residues. The CDR3: CASSLRREGTEAFF. The CDR3 region has the DNA TGTGCCAGCAGTTTAAGGCGGGAGGGCACTGAAGCTTTCTTT.